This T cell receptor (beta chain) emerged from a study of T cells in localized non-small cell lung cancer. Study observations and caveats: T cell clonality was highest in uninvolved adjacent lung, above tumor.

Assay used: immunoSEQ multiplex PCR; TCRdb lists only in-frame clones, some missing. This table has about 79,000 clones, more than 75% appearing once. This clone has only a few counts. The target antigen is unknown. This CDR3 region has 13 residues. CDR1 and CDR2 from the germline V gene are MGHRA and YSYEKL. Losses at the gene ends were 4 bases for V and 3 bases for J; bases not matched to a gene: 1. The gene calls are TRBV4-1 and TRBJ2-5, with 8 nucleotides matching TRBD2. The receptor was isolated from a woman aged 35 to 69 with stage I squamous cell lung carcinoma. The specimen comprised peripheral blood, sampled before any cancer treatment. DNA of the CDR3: TGCGCCAGCAGCCTTAGCGGGGAAGAGACCCAGTACTTC. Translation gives CASSLSGEETQYF.